The 5 T cell receptor beta chains reported below all come from one sample, sequenced in a study of blood T cell repertoires in COVID-19. This table comes from immunoSEQ multiplex PCR, and its TCRdb copy is limited to in-frame clones, with some not included. The profile shows about 150,000 clones, around four fifths of them singletons. Sequenced input: peripheral blood. Receptor source: a woman over 75 with acute or convalescent COVID-19.

This chain connects TRBV9 to TRBJ2-7; 7 nucleotides align to TRBD1. This CDR3 has 16 residues. Unmatched junction bases numbered 14, after V lost 1 base and J lost 7 bases. Germline V lookup: CDR1 SGDLS, CDR2 YYNGEE. The CDR3 region is CASSVYQGEGVREQYF. As DNA, the CDR3 is TGTGCCAGCAGCGTATATCAGGGGGAAGGTGTTAGGGAGCAGTACTTC.

The chain links TRBV5-1 to TRBJ2-2; D is possibly TRBD2 (6 bases). Trimming stripped 1 base from V and 2 bases from J, with 18 bases between. The CDR3 contains 18 residues. Germline V lookup: CDR1 SGHRS, CDR2 YFSETQ. The CDR3 here is CASSLTLGRDFNTGELFF. The CDR3 nucleotides read TGCGCCAGCAGCTTGACTTTGGGTCGGGACTTCAACACCGGGGAGCTGTTTTTT.

This clone was detected once. This chain links TRBV18 with TRBJ2-4; unclear D gene. Per the germline V gene, CDR1 is KGHSH and CDR2 is LQKENI. The CDR3 has 11 residues. Trimming cost V 5 bases and J 7 bases, with 6 bases left between them. CDR3 in amino acids: CASSYNNIQYF. CDR3 coding DNA: TGTGCCAGCTCATACAACAACATTCAGTACTTC. The complete variable domain, with remaining parts taken from reference TRBV18 and TRBJ2-4, reads NAGVMQNPRHLVRRRGQEARLRCSPMKGHSHVYWYRQLPEEGLKFMVYLQKENIIDESGMPKERFSAEFPKEGPSILRIQQVVRGDSAAYFCASSYNNIQYFGAGTRLSVL.

The rearrangement links TRBV6-6 to TRBJ1-5, with 8 bases aligning to TRBD1. Germline V lookup: CDR1 MNHNY, CDR2 SVGAGI (reference sequence). V was pared by 6 bases and J by 3 bases, with 7 bases of the junction left unmatched. The CDR3 has 15 residues. The CDR3 sequence is CASRRQGTPNQPQHF. CDR3 nucleotide sequence: TGTGCCAGCAGACGACAGGGGACACCCAATCAGCCCCAGCATTTT.

The chain recombines TRBV3-1 (or the pseudogene TRBV3-2) with TRBJ1-2; TRBD1 matches 7 bases. CDR1 and CDR2 (germline): LGHDT, YNNKEL (reference sequence). Losses at the gene ends were 1 base for V and 1 base for J; bases not matched to a gene: 3. The CDR3 covers 15 residues. Here the CDR3 reads CASSQADRFNYGYTF. DNA for the CDR3: TGTGCCAGCAGCCAAGCGGACAGGTTTAACTATGGCTACACCTTC.